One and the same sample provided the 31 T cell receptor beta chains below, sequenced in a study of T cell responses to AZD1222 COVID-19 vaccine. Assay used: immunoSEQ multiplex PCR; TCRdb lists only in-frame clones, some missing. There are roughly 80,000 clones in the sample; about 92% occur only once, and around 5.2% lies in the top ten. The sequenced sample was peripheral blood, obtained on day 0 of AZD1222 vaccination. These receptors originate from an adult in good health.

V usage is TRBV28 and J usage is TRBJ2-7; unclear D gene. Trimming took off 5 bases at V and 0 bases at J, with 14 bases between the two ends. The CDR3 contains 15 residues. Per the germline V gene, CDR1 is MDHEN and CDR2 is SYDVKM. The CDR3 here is CASSPPQATSYEQYF. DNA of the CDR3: TGTGCCAGCAGTCCGCCTCAGGCGACCTCCTACGAGCAGTACTTC. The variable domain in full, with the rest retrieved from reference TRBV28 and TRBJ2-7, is DVKVTQSSRYLVKRTGEKVFLECVQDMDHENMFWYRQDPGLGLRLIYFSYDVKMKEKGDIPEGYSVSREKKERFSLILESASTNQTSMYLCASSPPQATSYEQYFGPGTRLTVT.

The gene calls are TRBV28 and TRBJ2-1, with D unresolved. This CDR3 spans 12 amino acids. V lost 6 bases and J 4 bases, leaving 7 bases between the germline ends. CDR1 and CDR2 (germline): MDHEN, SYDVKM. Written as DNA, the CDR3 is TGTGCCAGCAGCATGGGTTACAATGAGCAGTTCTTC. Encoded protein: CASSMGYNEQFF.

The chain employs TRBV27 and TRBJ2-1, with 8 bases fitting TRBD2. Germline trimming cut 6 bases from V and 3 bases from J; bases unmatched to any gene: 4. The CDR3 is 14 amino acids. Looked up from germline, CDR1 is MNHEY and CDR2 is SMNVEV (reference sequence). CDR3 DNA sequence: TGTGCCAGCAGCCTAGCGGGTGGCTACAATGAGCAGTTCTTC. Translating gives CASSLAGGYNEQFF.

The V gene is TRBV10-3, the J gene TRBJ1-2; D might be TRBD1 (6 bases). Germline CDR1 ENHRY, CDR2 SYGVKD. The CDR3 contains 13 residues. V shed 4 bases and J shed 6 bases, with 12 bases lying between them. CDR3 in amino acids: CAISAKHRDGYTF. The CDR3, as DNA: TGTGCCATCAGTGCGAAACACAGGGATGGCTACACCTTC.

The CDR3 sequence: CASSAAPTGINTEAFF. CDR3 DNA sequence: TGTGCCAGCAGCGCAGCCCCGACAGGGATTAACACTGAAGCTTTCTTT. The chain couples TRBV9 to TRBJ1-1; 7 bases match TRBD1. CDR1 is SGDLS and CDR2 is YYNGEE in the germline V gene. This CDR3 region has 16 residues. V shed 3 bases, J shed 2 bases, and the junction held 10 bases outside the gene matches.

CDR3 region: CASSRAGVGNEQFF. CDR3 nucleotides: TGTGCCAGCAGTCGGGCGGGAGTTGGCAATGAGCAGTTCTTC. This chain uses TRBV28 with TRBJ2-1; 7 bases map to TRBD2. V gave up 5 bases and J gave up 6 bases; unmatched junction bases: 7. The CDR3 extends over 14 amino acids. Looked up from germline, CDR1 is MDHEN and CDR2 is SYDVKM.

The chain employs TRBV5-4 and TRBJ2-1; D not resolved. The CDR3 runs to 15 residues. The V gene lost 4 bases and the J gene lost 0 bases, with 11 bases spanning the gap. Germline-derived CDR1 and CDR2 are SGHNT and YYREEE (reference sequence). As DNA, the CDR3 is TGTGCCAGCAGCGCTACCGGACCCTCCTACAATGAGCAGTTCTTC. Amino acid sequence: CASSATGPSYNEQFF.

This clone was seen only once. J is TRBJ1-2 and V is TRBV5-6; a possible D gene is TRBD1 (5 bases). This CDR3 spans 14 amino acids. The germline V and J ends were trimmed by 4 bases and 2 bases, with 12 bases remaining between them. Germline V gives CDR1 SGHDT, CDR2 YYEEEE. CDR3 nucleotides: TGTGCCAGCAGCGCGGGGACGCAGAACTATGGCTACACCTTC. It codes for CASSAGTQNYGYTF.

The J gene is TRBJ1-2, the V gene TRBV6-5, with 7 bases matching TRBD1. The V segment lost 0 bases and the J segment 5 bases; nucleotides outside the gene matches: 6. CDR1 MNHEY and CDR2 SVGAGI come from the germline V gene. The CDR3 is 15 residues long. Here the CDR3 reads CASSYSPGGKYGYTF. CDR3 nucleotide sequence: TGTGCCAGCAGTTACTCCCCAGGGGGTAAATATGGCTACACCTTC.

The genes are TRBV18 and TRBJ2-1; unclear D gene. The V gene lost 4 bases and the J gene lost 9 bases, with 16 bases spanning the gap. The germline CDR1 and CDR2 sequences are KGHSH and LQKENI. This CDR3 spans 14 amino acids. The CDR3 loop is CASSLSFLESEQFF. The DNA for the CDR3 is TGTGCCAGCTCACTTTCCTTCCTGGAAAGTGAGCAGTTCTTC.

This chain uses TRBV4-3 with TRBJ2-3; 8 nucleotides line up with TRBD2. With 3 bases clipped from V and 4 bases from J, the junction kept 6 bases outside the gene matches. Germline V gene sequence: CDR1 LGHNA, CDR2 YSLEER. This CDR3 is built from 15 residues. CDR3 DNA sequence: TGCGCCAGCAGCCAGGCACTAGCGGCTGCAGATACGCAGTATTTT. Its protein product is CASSQALAAADTQYF.

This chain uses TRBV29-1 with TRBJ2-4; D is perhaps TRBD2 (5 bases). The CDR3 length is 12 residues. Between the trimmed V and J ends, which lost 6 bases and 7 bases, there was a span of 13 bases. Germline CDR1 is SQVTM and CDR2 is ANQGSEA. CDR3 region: CSVDGERNIQYF. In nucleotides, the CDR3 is TGCAGCGTCGACGGGGAAAGGAACATTCAGTACTTC.

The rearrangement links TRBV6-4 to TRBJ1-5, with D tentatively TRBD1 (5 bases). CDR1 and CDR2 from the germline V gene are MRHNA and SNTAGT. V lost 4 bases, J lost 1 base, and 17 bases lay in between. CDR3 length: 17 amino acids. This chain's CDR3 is CASSGTPLGGSNQPQHF. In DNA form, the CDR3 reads TGTGCCAGCAGTGGAACTCCCTTGGGGGGAAGCAATCAGCCCCAGCATTTT.

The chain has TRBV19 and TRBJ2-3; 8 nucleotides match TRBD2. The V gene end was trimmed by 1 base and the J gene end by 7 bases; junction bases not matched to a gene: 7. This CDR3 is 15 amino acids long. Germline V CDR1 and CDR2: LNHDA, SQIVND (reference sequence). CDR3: CASSIAGGGLNTQYF. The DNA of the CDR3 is TGTGCCAGTAGTATAGCGGGAGGGGGTCTAAATACGCAGTATTTT.

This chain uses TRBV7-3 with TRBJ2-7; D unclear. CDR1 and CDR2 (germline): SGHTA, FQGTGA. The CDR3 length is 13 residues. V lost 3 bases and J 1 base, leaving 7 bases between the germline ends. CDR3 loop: CASSFGGSYEQYF. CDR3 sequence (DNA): TGTGCCAGCAGCTTTGGCGGATCCTACGAGCAGTACTTC.

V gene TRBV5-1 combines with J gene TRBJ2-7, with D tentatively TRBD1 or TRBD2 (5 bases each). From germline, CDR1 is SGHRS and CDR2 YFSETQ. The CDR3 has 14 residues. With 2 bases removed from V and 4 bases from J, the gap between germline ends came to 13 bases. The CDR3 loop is CASSFWDGRYEQYF. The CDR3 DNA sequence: TGCGCCAGCAGCTTCTGGGACGGCCGATACGAGCAGTACTTC.

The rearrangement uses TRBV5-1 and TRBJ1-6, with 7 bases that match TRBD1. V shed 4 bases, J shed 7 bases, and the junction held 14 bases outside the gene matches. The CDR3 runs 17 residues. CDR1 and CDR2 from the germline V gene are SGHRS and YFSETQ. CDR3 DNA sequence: TGCGCCAGCAGCCATAACTCCGCACAGGGGAACAATTCACCCCTCCACTTT. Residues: CASSHNSAQGNNSPLHF.

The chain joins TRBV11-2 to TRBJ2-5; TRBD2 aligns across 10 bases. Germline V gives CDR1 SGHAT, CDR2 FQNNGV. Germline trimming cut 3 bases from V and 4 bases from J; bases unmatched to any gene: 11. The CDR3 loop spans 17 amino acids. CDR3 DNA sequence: TGTGCCAGCAGCTTCATTGGTCCTAGCGGGAGTAGAGAGACCCAGTACTTC. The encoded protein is CASSFIGPSGSRETQYF.

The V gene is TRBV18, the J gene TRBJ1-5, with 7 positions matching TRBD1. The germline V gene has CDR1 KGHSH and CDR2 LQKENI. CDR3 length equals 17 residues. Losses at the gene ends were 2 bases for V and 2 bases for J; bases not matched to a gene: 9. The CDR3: CASSPTDTGAGNQPQHF. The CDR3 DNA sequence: TGTGCCAGCTCACCAACAGATACAGGGGCAGGCAATCAGCCCCAGCATTTT.

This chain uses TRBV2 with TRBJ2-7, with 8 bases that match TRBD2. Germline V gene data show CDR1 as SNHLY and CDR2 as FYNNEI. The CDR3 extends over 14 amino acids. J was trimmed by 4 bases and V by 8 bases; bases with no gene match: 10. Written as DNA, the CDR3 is TGTGCCAGCGGCCCTGGCGGGAGGAGGTACGAGCAGTACTTC. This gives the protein CASGPGGRRYEQYF. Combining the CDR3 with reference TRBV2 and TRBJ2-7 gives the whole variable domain EPEVTQTPSHQVTQMGQEVILRCVPISNHLYFYWYRQILGQKVEFLVSFYNNEISEKSEIFDDQFSVERPDGSNFTLKIRSTKLEDSAMYFCASGPGGRRYEQYFGPGTRLTVT.

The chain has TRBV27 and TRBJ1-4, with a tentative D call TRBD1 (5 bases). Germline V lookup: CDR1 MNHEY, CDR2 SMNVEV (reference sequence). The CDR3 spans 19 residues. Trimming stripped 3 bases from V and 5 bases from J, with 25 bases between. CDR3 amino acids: CASSFSPPGWGRPNEKLFF. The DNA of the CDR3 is TGTGCCAGCAGTTTTTCGCCCCCGGGATGGGGCAGGCCGAATGAAAAACTGTTTTTT.

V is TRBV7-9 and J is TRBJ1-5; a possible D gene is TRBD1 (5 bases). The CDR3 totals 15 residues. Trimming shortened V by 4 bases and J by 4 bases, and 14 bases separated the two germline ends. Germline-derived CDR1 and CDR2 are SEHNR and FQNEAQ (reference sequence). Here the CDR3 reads CASSSLDSTNQPQHF. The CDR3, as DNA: TGTGCCAGCAGCTCGCTAGACAGTACTAATCAGCCCCAGCATTTT.

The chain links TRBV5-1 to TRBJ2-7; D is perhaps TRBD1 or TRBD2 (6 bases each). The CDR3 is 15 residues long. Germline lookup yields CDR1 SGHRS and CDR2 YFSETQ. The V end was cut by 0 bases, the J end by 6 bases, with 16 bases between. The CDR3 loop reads CASSLDGFKGGEQYF. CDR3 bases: TGCGCCAGCAGCTTGGATGGGTTTAAGGGGGGCGAGCAGTACTTC.

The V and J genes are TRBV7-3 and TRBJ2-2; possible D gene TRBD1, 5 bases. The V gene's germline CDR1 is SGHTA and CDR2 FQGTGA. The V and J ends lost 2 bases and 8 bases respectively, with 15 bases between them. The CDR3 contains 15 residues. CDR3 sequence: CASSLDRRAAGELFF. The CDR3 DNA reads TGTGCCAGCAGCTTAGACAGACGAGCAGCGGGGGAGCTGTTTTTT.

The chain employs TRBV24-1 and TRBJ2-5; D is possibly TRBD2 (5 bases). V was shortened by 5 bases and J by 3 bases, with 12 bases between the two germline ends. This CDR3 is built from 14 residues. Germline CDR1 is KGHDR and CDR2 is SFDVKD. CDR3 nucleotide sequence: TGTGCCACCAGTGGACGGACTTCCAAAGAGACCCAGTACTTC. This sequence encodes CATSGRTSKETQYF.

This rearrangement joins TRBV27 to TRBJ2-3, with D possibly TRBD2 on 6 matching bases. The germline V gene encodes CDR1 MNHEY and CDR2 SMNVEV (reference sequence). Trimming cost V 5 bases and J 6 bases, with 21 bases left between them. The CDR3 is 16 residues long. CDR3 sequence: CASSPHGGQLLDTQYF. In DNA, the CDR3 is TGTGCCAGCAGTCCCCACGGGGGTCAGTTATTGGATACGCAGTATTTT.

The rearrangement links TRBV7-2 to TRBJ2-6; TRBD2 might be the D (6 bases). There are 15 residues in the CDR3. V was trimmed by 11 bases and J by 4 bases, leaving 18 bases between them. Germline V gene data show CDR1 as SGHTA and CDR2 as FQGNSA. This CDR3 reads CARPEGYSGANVLTF. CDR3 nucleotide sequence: TGTGCCCGTCCGGAGGGTTACTCAGGGGCCAACGTCCTGACTTTC.

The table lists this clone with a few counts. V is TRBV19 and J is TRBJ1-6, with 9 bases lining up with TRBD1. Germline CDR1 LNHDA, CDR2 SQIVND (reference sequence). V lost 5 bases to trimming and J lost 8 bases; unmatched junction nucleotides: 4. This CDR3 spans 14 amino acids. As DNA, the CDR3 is TGTGCCAGTAGTCCGGGGACAGGGCATTCACCCCTCCACTTT. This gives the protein CASSPGTGHSPLHF.

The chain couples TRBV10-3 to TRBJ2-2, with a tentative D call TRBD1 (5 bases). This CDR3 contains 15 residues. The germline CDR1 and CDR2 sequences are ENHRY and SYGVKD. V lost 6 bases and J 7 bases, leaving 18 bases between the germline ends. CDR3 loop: CAISPPGRADGELFF. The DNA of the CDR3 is TGTGCCATCAGCCCCCCTGGCAGGGCTGACGGGGAGCTGTTTTTT.

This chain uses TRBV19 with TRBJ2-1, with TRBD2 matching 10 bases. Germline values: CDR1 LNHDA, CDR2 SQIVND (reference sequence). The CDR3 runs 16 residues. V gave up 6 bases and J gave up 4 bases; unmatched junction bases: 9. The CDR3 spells CASRRVAGGYYNEQFF. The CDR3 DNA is TGTGCCAGTAGGAGGGTAGCGGGAGGTTATTACAATGAGCAGTTCTTC.

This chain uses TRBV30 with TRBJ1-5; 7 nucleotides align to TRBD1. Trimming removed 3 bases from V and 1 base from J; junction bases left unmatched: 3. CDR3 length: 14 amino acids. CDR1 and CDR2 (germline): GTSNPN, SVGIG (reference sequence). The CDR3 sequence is CAWSAGQSNQPQHF. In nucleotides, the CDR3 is TGTGCCTGGAGCGCGGGACAGAGCAATCAGCCCCAGCATTTT.